This TCR beta chain was found in a study of TIL therapy for anti-PD-1-resistant metastatic lung cancer. Overall study findings and caveats: This highly selected cohort may not generalize to typical lung cancer patients.

Time point defined: pre-treatment sample, taken before nivolumab and TIL therapy. Pleural nodules or supraclavicular lymph nodes made up most of the excised metastases sampled. This clone was seen a few times. The antigen remains unidentified. Sequencing used immunoSEQ v3. Repertoires were generated with immunoSEQ multiplex PCR, while TCRdb's copy carries only in-frame clones and drops some. The data show 95,000 or so clones, about three fifths seen once. Germline V gene lookup returns CDR1 SEHNR and CDR2 FQNEAQ (reference sequence). CDR3 length equals 15 residues. V shed 3 bases and J shed 9 bases, with 18 bases lying between them.

Sequences were derived from tumor tissue, sampled at baseline. This TCR came from a person aged 30 to 80 with non-small cell lung cancer. This chain connects TRBV7-9 to TRBJ2-4; possible D gene TRBD1, 6 bases. CDR3: CASSFLGQGLGIQYF. The DNA for the CDR3 is TGTGCCAGCAGCTTCCTGGGGCAGGGGCTAGGCATTCAGTACTTC.